The 16 T cell receptor beta chains below all came from one sample that was sequenced in a study of technical replicates of blood from a handful of donors. TCRdb keeps only in-frame clones here, not all; method: immunoSEQ multiplex PCR. The data contain 65,000 to 85,000 clones, 95% to 98% of them singletons. Source material: T cells isolated from PBMCs. Receptors originate from a human donor in good health.

The J gene is TRBJ2-4, the V gene TRBV5-4, with D maybe TRBD1 (6 bases). CDR3 length: 16 residues. CDR1 is SGHNT, CDR2 YYREEE, per germline (reference sequence). The V gene lost 4 bases and the J gene lost 0 bases, with 14 bases spanning the gap. In DNA, the CDR3 is TGTGCCAGCAGCCTACAGGGTAGGGGAGCCAAAAACATTCAGTACTTC. Translated, it gives CASSLQGRGAKNIQYF.

CDR3 in amino acids: CATSLDYSNQPQHF. The CDR3 DNA reads as TGTGCCACCAGTCTAGATTATAGCAATCAGCCCCAGCATTTT. The chain couples TRBV15 to TRBJ1-5; D remains unclear. There are 14 residues in the CDR3. Germline CDR1 LNHNV, CDR2 YYDKDF (reference sequence). V lost 6 bases and J lost 0, with 9 bases in between.

The gene calls are TRBV11-2 and TRBJ1-5, with D perhaps matching TRBD1 (5 bases). Germline CDR1 reads SGHAT; CDR2 reads FQNNGV. There are 17 residues in the CDR3. V was clipped by 4 bases and J by 2 bases, with 18 bases between them. CDR3 coding DNA: TGTGCCAGCAGCTCGGGACGGCCGGGAGCCGGCAATCAGCCCCAGCATTTT. It is translated as CASSSGRPGAGNQPQHF.

This chain joins TRBV5-1 and TRBJ2-1; D gene unclear. Germline V CDR1 and CDR2: SGHRS, YFSETQ. This CDR3 has 13 amino acids. The germline V and J ends were trimmed by 1 base and 5 bases, with 7 bases remaining between them. CDR3 protein: CASSLSRDNEQFF. The CDR3 DNA follows: TGCGCCAGCAGCTTGTCCCGGGACAATGAGCAGTTCTTC.

This clone was counted a single time. This chain joins TRBV13 and TRBJ1-1; TRBD1 might be the D (5 bases). This CDR3 contains 12 residues. Germline lookup yields CDR1 PRHDT and CDR2 FYEKMQ (reference sequence). Trimming took 5 bases from V and 7 from J, leaving 11 bases between them. For the CDR3, the DNA is TGTGCCAGCAGCCGCGGGGGAAATGAAGCTTTCTTT. This gives the protein CASSRGGNEAFF.

The genes are TRBV7-2 and TRBJ1-5; D unclear. The germline gives CDR1 SGHTA, CDR2 FQGNSA. V shed 5 bases and J shed 0 bases, with 11 bases lying between them. This CDR3 has 15 residues. The DNA of the CDR3 is TGTGCCAGCAGCGCCCGGGTCCATAGCAATCAGCCCCAGCATTTT. This translates into CASSARVHSNQPQHF. The entire variable domain, with the rest obtained from reference TRBV7-2 and TRBJ1-5, is as follows: GAGVSQSPSNKVTEKGKDVELRCDPISGHTALYWYRQSLGQGLEFLIYFQGNSAPDKSGLPSDRFSAERTGGSVSTLTIQRTQQEDSAVYLCASSARVHSNQPQHFGDGTRLSIL.

The chain is built from TRBV5-1 and TRBJ2-7; perhaps TRBD1 as D (6 bases). Trimming left V 1 base short and J 1 base short, with 12 bases between. Germline V gives CDR1 SGHRS, CDR2 YFSETQ. This CDR3 has 15 amino acids. CDR3 in amino acids: CASSLSGGRSYEQYF. In DNA form, the CDR3 reads TGCGCCAGCAGCTTGAGTGGGGGCCGATCCTACGAGCAGTACTTC.

The chain recombines TRBV10-1 with TRBJ2-5; D perhaps matches TRBD1 (6 bases). This CDR3 is built from 13 residues. V gave up 3 bases and J gave up 4 bases, with 9 bases separating them. Per germline, CDR1 WNHNN and CDR2 SYGVQD (reference sequence). CDR3 region: CASSDRGAETQYF. The CDR3 region has the DNA TGCGCCAGCAGTGACAGGGGAGCAGAGACCCAGTACTTC.

The chain couples TRBV29-1 to TRBJ1-1; no definite D call. V lost 4 bases to trimming and J lost 1 base, with 16 bases between them. This CDR3 is 15 amino acids long. Germline V gene data show CDR1 as SQVTM and CDR2 as ANQGSEA. For the CDR3, the DNA is TGCAGCGTTGTCGTAGCGGGAGGCAGGAACACTGAAGCTTTCTTT. Protein sequence: CSVVVAGGRNTEAFF.

This chain links TRBV5-4 with TRBJ1-1, with D possibly matching TRBD1 (6 bases). The V and J ends lost 5 bases and 6 bases respectively, with 14 bases between them. Germline V gene data show CDR1 as SGHNT and CDR2 as YYREEE (reference sequence). This CDR3 spans 13 amino acids. The CDR3 loop reads CASSPGQTPEAFF. The CDR3 DNA sequence: TGTGCCAGCAGTCCCGGACAGACCCCTGAAGCTTTCTTT.

The J gene is TRBJ2-1, the V gene TRBV10-3, with 8 positions matching TRBD2. The CDR3 covers 17 residues. Trimming at V came to 4 bases and at J to 6 bases, leaving 14 bases not matched to a gene. Germline lookup yields CDR1 ENHRY and CDR2 SYGVKD. The CDR3 protein is CAISAEKGLGQTNEQFF. CDR3 DNA sequence: TGTGCCATCAGTGCGGAAAAGGGACTAGGGCAGACCAATGAGCAGTTCTTC.

The chain links TRBV19 to TRBJ1-4; the D is unclear. CDR1 is LNHDA, CDR2 SQIVND, per germline (reference sequence). The V end lost 5 bases, the J end lost 2 bases, and 12 bases lay between the germline ends. This CDR3 spans 15 amino acids. The CDR3 nucleotides are TGTGCCAGTAGTCCCGGGATAGCTACTAATGAAAAACTGTTTTTT. It specifies CASSPGIATNEKLFF.

The V call is TRBV19, the J call TRBJ2-7, with 10 bases aligning to TRBD2. Germline assignment: CDR1 LNHDA and CDR2 SQIVND (reference sequence). Trimming at V came to 5 bases and at J to 6 bases, leaving 16 bases not matched to a gene. The CDR3 has 17 amino acids. The CDR3 coding sequence is TGTGCCAGTAGTCGAACCAAAAAAATAGCGGGAGGAACCGAGCAGTACTTC. It encodes CASSRTKKIAGGTEQYF.

This rearrangement joins TRBV5-6 to TRBJ2-1, with D hard to call. The CDR3 is 14 residues long. V lost 0 bases and J lost 4, with 8 bases in between. Germline CDR1 SGHDT, CDR2 YYEEEE. CDR3 sequence reads: CASSLGSLYNEQFF. CDR3 in DNA: TGTGCCAGCAGCTTGGGCTCTCTATACAATGAGCAGTTCTTC.

This rearrangement joins TRBV5-1 to TRBJ2-7; 13 bases match TRBD2. The CDR3 has 17 amino acids. The germline gives CDR1 SGHRS, CDR2 YFSETQ. V dropped 1 base and J dropped 6; count of bases not matched to a gene: 10. DNA of the CDR3: TGCGCCAGCAGCTTGATAACTAGCGGGAGGGCCTCGGGCGAGCAGTACTTC. Amino acids: CASSLITSGRASGEQYF.

The V and J genes are TRBV29-1 and TRBJ1-1; D call uncertain. The CDR3 is made up of 12 amino acids. Germline V gives CDR1 SQVTM, CDR2 ANQGSEA. V was pared by 6 bases and J by 6 bases, with 14 bases between. The CDR3 DNA reads as TGCAGCGTACTTTGGGCGTGGGCTGAAGCTTTCTTT. It codes for CSVLWAWAEAFF.